This T cell receptor (beta chain) was obtained from a study of shared clonotypes between healthy human individuals. Worth noting for this clone: Its antigen is currently unknown.

General study points: Generation probabilities of non-shared clonotypes were lower (relative to those shared by all four donors).

In the study's own analysis: From ImmunoSEQ came sequences covering only the junction and carrying no quality scores, so filtering differed. The data were produced by immunoSEQ multiplex PCR, yet TCRdb's version contains in-frame clones alone and is incomplete. The D gene and trimming were derived from the DNA, and the V and J assignments and clone size from that table. This sample has a few million clones, with more than 85% found just once. The CDR3 consists of 15 residues. V was trimmed by 4 bases and J by 2 bases, leaving 15 bases between them. CDR1 and CDR2 (germline): MNHEY, SVGAGI. Sample: naive CD4+ T cells from PBMCs. As to subset: CD45RA+ positively selected. The source is a man aged 18 to 29 in good health. Some clones in this sample may be carry-over from other donors' samples. V gene TRBV6-5 combines with J gene TRBJ2-7, with a tentative D call TRBD2 (6 bases). The CDR3 DNA sequence: TGTGCCAGCAGTTTGGTAGCGGCAACCCCCTACGAGCAGTACTTC. It translates to CASSLVAATPYEQYF.